These T cell receptor beta chains were read from a single sample in a study of spatial heterogeneity in lung cancer. TCRdb fed the 5' RACE reads into MiXCR, producing one record per CDR3 protein. The table includes 50,000 to 75,000 distinct CDR3 sequences, 6.3% detected once. The sequencing here drew on PBMCs, taken at surgery. Every receptor here comes from a female donor with early-stage non-small cell lung cancer. Each CDR3 is given with its conserved first and last residue. Fields, in order: CDR3 DNA, CDR3 protein, clone size, J gene, V gene, D gene. A D gene is named only where the DNA matches it firmly. The size field is filled for only some rows; it gives once, few, many or a size class.

DNA: TGTGCCAGCAGTTGGACCGGACAGGGGAACTATGGCTACACCTTC
CDR3: CASSWTGQGNYGYTF
size: .
J: TRBJ1-2
V: TRBV6-5
D: TRBD1

DNA: TGTGCCATCAGCTTAGACGGGGAGGGTACTGGAAACACCATATATTTT
CDR3: CAISLDGEGTGNTIYF
size: many
J: TRBJ1-3
V: TRBV10-3
D: .

DNA: TGTGCCAGCAGGTCCGGCGGGACGGCAAACTATGGCTACACCTTC
CDR3: CASRSGGTANYGYTF
size: many
J: TRBJ1-2
V: TRBV6-6
D: .

DNA: TGTGCCAGCAGCGCGACAGGGGGTTCGGGTAAACTGTTTTTT
CDR3: CASSATGGSGKLFF
size: many
J: TRBJ1-4
V: TRBV9
D: TRBD1

DNA: TGTGCCACCAGTGACCCTGGACAGGTGAACTATGGCTACACCTTC
CDR3: CATSDPGQVNYGYTF
size: .
J: TRBJ1-2
V: TRBV24-1
D: TRBD1

DNA: TGTGCCAGCAGTGACCCCTCCGGGACAGGGACCTACGAGCAGTACTTC
CDR3: CASSDPSGTGTYEQYF
size: .
J: TRBJ2-7
V: TRBV25-1
D: TRBD1

DNA: TGTGCCAGCCAGCAGCCGATCCGGGACAGGTACACTGGGGCCAACGTCCTGACTTTC
CDR3: CASQQPIRDRYTGANVLTF
size: many
J: TRBJ2-6
V: TRBV6-4
D: TRBD1

DNA: TGTGCCAGCACCCGACAAGATAATTCACCCCTCCACTTT
CDR3: CASTRQDNSPLHF
size: few
J: TRBJ1-6
V: TRBV28
D: .

DNA: TGTGCCAGCAGGGTGGACGTTTACGAGCAGTACTTC
CDR3: CASRVDVYEQYF
size: .
J: TRBJ2-7
V: TRBV28
D: .

DNA: TGTGCCAGCAGCCCTTTGGATAAGCAGTTCTTC
CDR3: CASSPLDKQFF
size: many
J: TRBJ2-1
V: TRBV7-2
D: .

DNA: TGTGCCACCAGCAGAGATGGTAGCTTTGGAAACACCATATATTTT
CDR3: CATSRDGSFGNTIYF
size: medium-sized
J: TRBJ1-3
V: TRBV15
D: .

DNA: TGTGCCAGCAGTGAACGTGGCAGACAAGAGACCCAGTACTTC
CDR3: CASSERGRQETQYF
size: many
J: TRBJ2-5
V: TRBV6-1
D: .

DNA: TGCGCCAGCAGCCAAGTGTCGGTTCCTAATGAAAAACTGTTTTTT
CDR3: CASSQVSVPNEKLFF
size: .
J: TRBJ1-4
V: TRBV4-1
D: .

DNA: TGTGCCAGCAGCGCACTAGGGGGTGGTAACAAAAACATTCAGTACTTC
CDR3: CASSALGGGNKNIQYF
size: many
J: TRBJ2-4
V: TRBV3-1
D: .

DNA: TGTGCCAGCAGCCAAGATCCATCGGGGCTTAATGAAAAACTGTTTTTT
CDR3: CASSQDPSGLNEKLFF
size: .
J: TRBJ1-4
V: TRBV4-2
D: .

DNA: TGTGCCAGCAGCTCACCCGGGACAGGGCACAATGAGCAGTTCTTC
CDR3: CASSSPGTGHNEQFF
size: many
J: TRBJ2-1
V: TRBV7-2
D: TRBD1

DNA: TGTGCCAGCAGTCCCCGGGACAGGGGGAATCAGCCCCAGCATTTT
CDR3: CASSPRDRGNQPQHF
size: many
J: TRBJ1-5
V: TRBV12-3/TRBV12-4
D: TRBD1

DNA: TGTGCCAGCAGCCTACGAGCGGACCCTAGCACAGATACGCAGTATTTT
CDR3: CASSLRADPSTDTQYF
size: many
J: TRBJ2-3
V: TRBV9
D: .

DNA: TGTGCCAGCAGTGACGAGGGTCTCTTCTCTGGAAACACCATATATTTT
CDR3: CASSDEGLFSGNTIYF
size: many
J: TRBJ1-3
V: TRBV6-1
D: .

DNA: TGCAGTGCTAGAGATGACAGGAGAGTCCTTTACGAGCAGTACTTC
CDR3: CSARDDRRVLYEQYF
size: few
J: TRBJ2-7
V: TRBV20-1
D: .

DNA: TGCAGTGCTAGCCAATTCCTAGCGTCTGAAGCCCTCTACTACGAGCAGTACTTC
CDR3: CSASQFLASEALYYEQYF
size: many
J: TRBJ2-7
V: TRBV20-1
D: .

DNA: TGTGCCAGCAGCACGACAGGACTCTATGGCTACACCTTC
CDR3: CASSTTGLYGYTF
size: .
J: TRBJ1-2
V: TRBV13
D: .

DNA: TGTGCCAGCAGTTACTCGAAGACAGGGGATAGAGATTCACCCCTCCACTTT
CDR3: CASSYSKTGDRDSPLHF
size: many
J: TRBJ1-6
V: TRBV6-5
D: TRBD1

DNA: TGCGCCAGCAGCGAGGGACAGGGCGGGAATGAGCAGTTCTTC
CDR3: CASSEGQGGNEQFF
size: many
J: TRBJ2-1
V: TRBV5-1
D: TRBD1

DNA: TGTGCCAGCAAAGAGGGACAGGGGACAGAGAACGAGCAGTACTTC
CDR3: CASKEGQGTENEQYF
size: few
J: TRBJ2-7
V: TRBV21-1
D: .

DNA: TGTGCCAGCAGCTTACCCGGGACAGGGGATGAGCAGTTCTTC
CDR3: CASSLPGTGDEQFF
size: many
J: TRBJ2-1
V: TRBV7-3
D: TRBD1

DNA: TGTGCCAGCAGCACCTTGGACGGGAGCCCCTACAATGAGCAGTTCTTC
CDR3: CASSTLDGSPYNEQFF
size: .
J: TRBJ2-1
V: TRBV3-1
D: .

DNA: TGTGCCAGCAGCCTCCCGGGACGCTATTCACCCCTCCACTTT
CDR3: CASSLPGRYSPLHF
size: many
J: TRBJ1-6
V: TRBV7-3
D: .

DNA: TGTGCCAGCAGTCCCCGCCTGACGGAAGCTTTCTTT
CDR3: CASSPRLTEAFF
size: many
J: TRBJ1-1
V: TRBV6-5
D: .

DNA: TGTGCCAGCAGCTTAGCCCCCGGGGCAGTTGAGACCCAGTACTTC
CDR3: CASSLAPGAVETQYF
size: many
J: TRBJ2-5
V: TRBV11-2
D: .

DNA: TGTGCCAGCAGGGGGACGGGCAATCAGCCCCAGCATTTT
CDR3: CASRGTGNQPQHF
size: many
J: TRBJ1-5
V: TRBV12-3/TRBV12-4
D: .

DNA: TGTGCCAGCAGCTTGGAAATGTGGGGTTCCGAGCAGTACTTC
CDR3: CASSLEMWGSEQYF
size: many
J: TRBJ2-7
V: TRBV5-5
D: .

DNA: TGTGCCAGCAGTTTGGACAGGGGCCGAAACACCATATATTTT
CDR3: CASSLDRGRNTIYF
size: many
J: TRBJ1-3
V: TRBV12-3/TRBV12-4
D: TRBD1

DNA: TGTGCCAGCAGTGAGGGACAGGGAAACACCGGGGAGCTGTTTTTT
CDR3: CASSEGQGNTGELFF
size: few
J: TRBJ2-2
V: TRBV2
D: TRBD1

DNA: TGTGCCAGCAGTGTAGGAGGACAGGGGGCCGGGGAGCTGTTTTTT
CDR3: CASSVGGQGAGELFF
size: many
J: TRBJ2-2
V: TRBV27
D: TRBD1

DNA: TGCGCCAGCAGCTTGGGAGACAACAATGAGCAGTTCTTC
CDR3: CASSLGDNNEQFF
size: few
J: TRBJ2-1
V: TRBV5-1
D: .

DNA: TGTGCCAGTAGTTCCCAGTGGGGTCAGCCCCAGCATTTT
CDR3: CASSSQWGQPQHF
size: .
J: TRBJ1-5
V: TRBV19
D: .

DNA: TGTGCCAGTAGTTTCCAGGGACACCCTGCAACTAATGAAAAACTGTTTTTT
CDR3: CASSFQGHPATNEKLFF
size: few
J: TRBJ1-4
V: TRBV19
D: .

DNA: TGCGCCAGCAGTGAACGAGGGGGAGAGGATGAGCAGTTCTTC
CDR3: CASSERGGEDEQFF
size: many
J: TRBJ2-1
V: TRBV10-2
D: .

DNA: TGTGCCAGCACCCCAGAGGATTCCACAGATACGCAGTATTTT
CDR3: CASTPEDSTDTQYF
size: .
J: TRBJ2-3
V: TRBV9
D: .

DNA: TGTGCCAGCAGTCCTGTGGACCGGCAGCCCCAGCATTTT
CDR3: CASSPVDRQPQHF
size: many
J: TRBJ1-5
V: TRBV12-3/TRBV12-4
D: .

DNA: TGTGCCAGCAGTCTCTTGGGGGGGCTAGAGACCCAGTACTTC
CDR3: CASSLLGGLETQYF
size: many
J: TRBJ2-5
V: TRBV6-5
D: .

DNA: TGTGCCAGCAGTCTGAATCGGGGGGGCCCGGAGACCCAGTACTTC
CDR3: CASSLNRGGPETQYF
size: few
J: TRBJ2-5
V: TRBV2
D: TRBD2

DNA: TGCAGCGTTGGGAGTTCAGGGGATCAGCCCCAGCATTTT
CDR3: CSVGSSGDQPQHF
size: many
J: TRBJ1-5
V: TRBV29-1
D: .

DNA: TGTGCCAGCAGCTCGTGGGGCGGGGGGTACAATGAGCAGTTCTTC
CDR3: CASSSWGGGYNEQFF
size: many
J: TRBJ2-1
V: TRBV7-2
D: TRBD2

DNA: TGTGCCAGCAGCTACCCTGGAGGGGGTGCTTCACCCCTCCACTTT
CDR3: CASSYPGGGASPLHF
size: .
J: TRBJ1-6
V: TRBV7-2
D: .

DNA: TGTGCCAGTACCTCATGGGGGACTAGCGGTAAACAAGAGACCCAGTACTTC
CDR3: CASTSWGTSGKQETQYF
size: few
J: TRBJ2-5
V: TRBV19
D: TRBD2

DNA: TGTGCCAGCAGAAAAATGGGCAGGGCATCCACCGGGGAGCTGTTTTTT
CDR3: CASRKMGRASTGELFF
size: few
J: TRBJ2-2
V: TRBV21-1
D: .

DNA: TGTGCCAGCAGCAGGACCCGGGAGGAGCAGTACTTC
CDR3: CASSRTREEQYF
size: many
J: TRBJ2-7
V: TRBV7-9
D: .

DNA: TGTGCCAGCAGCCGGAAAGGCTATGGCTACACCTTC
CDR3: CASSRKGYGYTF
size: many
J: TRBJ1-2
V: TRBV3-1
D: .

DNA: TGTGCCAGCAGCTCTTTTAGACGGGGGGCTAGCTATGGCTACACCTTC
CDR3: CASSSFRRGASYGYTF
size: .
J: TRBJ1-2
V: TRBV7-2
D: .